This T cell receptor (beta chain) was documented in a study of OX40 agonist ivuxolimab in advanced cancers. Across the study: Patients were treated with ivuxolimab, an agonistic anti-OX40 (CD134) antibody. Ivuxolimab was delivered to patients intravenously every 2 weeks at doses spanning 0.01 to 10 mg/kg. Study-level findings and limits: Blood T cells, both CD4+ and CD8+, expanded clonally by week 6 at 0.1 to 3.0 mg/kg.

Between the trimmed V and J ends, which lost 0 bases and 5 bases, there was a span of 12 bases. The V gene's germline CDR1 is MNHEY and CDR2 SMNVEV (reference sequence). CDR3 size: 15 residues. Concerning this clone itself: The target antigen is unknown.

This table comes from immunoSEQ multiplex PCR, and its TCRdb copy is limited to in-frame clones, with some not included. The sample shows some 42,000 clones, 70% to 90% of them seen only once. The material was CD4+ or CD8+ T cells sorted from blood, obtained in a trial of the OX40 agonist ivuxolimab. The gene calls are TRBV27 and TRBJ2-3; a weak D match, TRBD2 (5 bases). The sequence derives from an adult with an advanced solid tumor such as melanoma, head and neck, liver or kidney cancer. The CDR3 coding sequence is TGTGCCAGCAGTTTATCGGCAGGCGGGCTAGATACGCAGTATTTT. As protein: CASSLSAGGLDTQYF.